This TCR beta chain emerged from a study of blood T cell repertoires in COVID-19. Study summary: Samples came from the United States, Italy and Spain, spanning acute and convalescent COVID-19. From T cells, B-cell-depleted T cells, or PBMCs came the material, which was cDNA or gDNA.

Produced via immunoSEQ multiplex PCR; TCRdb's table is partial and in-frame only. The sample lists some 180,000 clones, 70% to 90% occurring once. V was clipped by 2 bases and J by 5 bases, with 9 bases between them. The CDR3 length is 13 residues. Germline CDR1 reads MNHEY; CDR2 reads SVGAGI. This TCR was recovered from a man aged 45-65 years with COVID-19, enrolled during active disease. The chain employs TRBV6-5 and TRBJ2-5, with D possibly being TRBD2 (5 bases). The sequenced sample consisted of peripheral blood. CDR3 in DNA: TGTGCCAGCAGTTACGACGGGATGGAGACCCAGTACTTC. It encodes CASSYDGMETQYF.